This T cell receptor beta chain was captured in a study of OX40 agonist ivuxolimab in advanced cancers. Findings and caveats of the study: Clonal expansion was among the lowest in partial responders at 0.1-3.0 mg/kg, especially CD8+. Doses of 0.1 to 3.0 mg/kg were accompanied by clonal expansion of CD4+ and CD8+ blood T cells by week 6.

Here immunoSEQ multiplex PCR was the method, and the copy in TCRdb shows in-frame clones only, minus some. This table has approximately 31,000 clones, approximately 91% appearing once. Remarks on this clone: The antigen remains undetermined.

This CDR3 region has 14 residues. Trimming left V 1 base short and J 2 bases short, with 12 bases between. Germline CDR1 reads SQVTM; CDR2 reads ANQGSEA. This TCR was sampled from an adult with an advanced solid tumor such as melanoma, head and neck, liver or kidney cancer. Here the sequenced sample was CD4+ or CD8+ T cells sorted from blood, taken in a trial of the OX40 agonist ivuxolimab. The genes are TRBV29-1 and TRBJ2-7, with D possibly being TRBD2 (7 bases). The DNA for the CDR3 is TGCAGCGTTGAAGGGGAGGGGACAACCTACGAGCAGTACTTC. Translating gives CSVEGEGTTYEQYF.